This T cell receptor (beta chain) was captured in a study of cytomegalovirus exposure and HLA in healthy donors. A 120-subject validation cohort, separate from the 666-subject first cohort, supplied the donors. On this clone: Its specificity is not known.

Germline V gene sequence: CDR1 SGHDT, CDR2 YYEEEE. The V gene lost 1 base and the J gene lost 0 bases, with 8 bases spanning the gap. The CDR3 is 15 amino acids. Assay: immunoSEQ multiplex PCR; the TCRdb copy retains only in-frame clones and omits some. The data show 82,000 or so clones, about 95% seen once. Study-wide results and limits: There were some public TCRs occurring in many donors, but most TCR sequences were rare. Researchers catalogued over 150 TCR beta chains as cytomegalovirus-associated.

The sequenced material came from PBMCs. This receptor was taken from a woman younger than 35 in good health and CMV-seronegative. The rearrangement joins TRBV5-6 to TRBJ1-5; no clear D gene. CDR3 region: CASSLTGYSNQPQHF. CDR3 DNA: TGTGCCAGCAGCTTGACCGGGTATAGCAATCAGCCCCAGCATTTT. Supplemented by reference TRBV5-6 and TRBJ1-5, the full variable domain reads DAGVTQSPTHLIKTRGQQVTLRCSPKSGHDTVSWYQQALGQGPQFIFQYYEEEERQRGNFPDRFSGHQFPNYSSELNVNALLLGDSALYLCASSLTGYSNQPQHFGDGTRLSIL.